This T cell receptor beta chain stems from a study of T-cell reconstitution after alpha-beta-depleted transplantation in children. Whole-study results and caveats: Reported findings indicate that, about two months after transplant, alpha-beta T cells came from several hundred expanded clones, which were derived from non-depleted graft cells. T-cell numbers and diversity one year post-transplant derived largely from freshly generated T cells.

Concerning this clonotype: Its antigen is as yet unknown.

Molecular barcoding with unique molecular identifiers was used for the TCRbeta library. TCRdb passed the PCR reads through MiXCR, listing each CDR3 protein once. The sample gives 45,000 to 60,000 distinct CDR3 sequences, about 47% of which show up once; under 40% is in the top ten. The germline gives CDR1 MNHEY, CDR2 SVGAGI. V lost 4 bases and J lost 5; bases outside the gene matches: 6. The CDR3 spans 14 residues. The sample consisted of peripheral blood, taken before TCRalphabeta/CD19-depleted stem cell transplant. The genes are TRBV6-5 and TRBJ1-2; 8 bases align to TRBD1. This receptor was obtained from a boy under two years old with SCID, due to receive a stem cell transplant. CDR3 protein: CASSSGTGLYGYTF. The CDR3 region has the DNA TGTGCCAGCAGTTCCGGGACAGGACTATATGGCTACACCTTC.